This T cell receptor beta chain was captured by sequencing in a study of T cells in Graves' hyperthyroidism and ophthalmopathy. Overall study results and limits: Appearing also in blood were most of the thyroid clonotypes expanded above 0.001.

A note on this clonotype: Its antigen is still unknown.

Amplified TCR beta CDR3 regions derived from RNA transcripts. The HTBI set primed first-round TCR CDR3 RT-PCR. One entry per CDR3 protein results from TCRdb running MiXCR on the multiplex PCR reads. The sample yields 650,000 to 700,000 distinct CDR3 sequences, 15% to 20% seen once. Patients were excluded for uncontrolled infection, other autoimmune disease, pregnancy or lactation. The TCR was taken from a middle-aged man with Graves' hyperthyroidism. Sequencing input: blood.

CDR3 coding DNA: TGTGCCAGCAGTTTGAAGCGGGAGGGTTACGAGCAGTACTTC. This gives the protein CASSLKREGYEQYF. This sequence joins TRBV27 and TRBJ2-7; 10 positions match TRBD2. Trimming at V came to 3 bases and at J to 4 bases, leaving 3 bases not matched to a gene. This CDR3 comprises 14 residues. The germline V gene encodes CDR1 MNHEY and CDR2 SMNVEV (reference sequence).